A selection of T cell receptor beta chains follows, all from one sample in a study of cytomegalovirus exposure and HLA in healthy donors. This table comes from immunoSEQ multiplex PCR, and its TCRdb copy is limited to in-frame clones, with some not included. The table includes 180,000 or so clones, approximately 87% detected once. Sequenced: PBMCs. The receptors come from a woman aged 25 to 39 in good health and CMV-seronegative. Each CDR3 is given with its conserved first and last residue. A D gene is named only where the DNA matches it firmly. Clone size is stated in some rows and not others, as once, few, many or a class when expanded.

>TRBV12-5|NA|TRBJ2-7|NA
CASGSTELTYEQYF
TGTGCTAGTGGTTCGACGGAACTAACCTACGAGCAGTACTTC
>TRBV6-6|TRBD2|TRBJ2-1|NA
CASSSLAAASDEQFF
TGTGCCAGCAGCTCACTAGCGGCGGCTTCGGATGAGCAGTTCTTC
>TRBV25-1|TRBD2|TRBJ2-2|NA
CASSGAGVFTGELFF
TGTGCCAGCAGTGGAGCGGGGGTCTTCACCGGGGAGCTGTTTTTT
>TRBV9|TRBD1|TRBJ2-5|NA
CASSVGDRAQETQYF
TGTGCCAGCAGCGTAGGGGACAGGGCACAAGAGACCCAGTACTTC
>TRBV4-1|NA|TRBJ2-2|NA
CASSQVVVNTGELFF
TGCGCCAGCAGCCAAGTTGTCGTGAACACCGGGGAGCTGTTTTTT
>TRBV6-1|TRBD2|TRBJ2-3|NA
CASSELAGGLADTQYF
TGTGCCAGCAGTGAGTTGGCGGGGGGACTGGCAGATACGCAGTATTTT
>TRBV5-1|NA|TRBJ1-1|NA
CASSLGTDDTEAFF
TGCGCCAGCAGCTTGGGGACAGACGACACTGAAGCTTTCTTT
>TRBV30|NA|TRBJ2-7|NA
CAWSPPDEQYF
TGTGCCTGGAGTCCCCCCGACGAGCAGTACTTC
>TRBV29-1|TRBD2|TRBJ2-2|NA
CSVGLAGFNTGELFF
TGCAGCGTTGGTCTAGCGGGATTTAACACCGGGGAGCTGTTTTTT
>TRBV2|TRBD1|TRBJ1-6|NA
CASSGRTGDSPLHF
TGTGCCAGCAGTGGTCGGACAGGGGATTCACCCCTCCACTTT
>TRBV15|TRBD2|TRBJ2-7|NA
CATSFRGGSYEQYF
TGTGCCACCAGCTTTCGGGGGGGCTCCTACGAGCAGTACTTC
>TRBV11-2|NA|TRBJ2-7|NA
CASSLANRESYEQYF
TGTGCCAGCAGCTTGGCTAACAGGGAATCCTACGAGCAGTACTTC
>TRBV4-1|NA|TRBJ2-1|NA
CASSHRDSPGGQFF
TGCGCCAGCAGCCATCGGGACTCGCCTGGTGGGCAGTTCTTC
>TRBV7-2|TRBD2|TRBJ2-7|NA
CASSLYIPGGSYEQYF
TGTGCCAGCAGTTTATATATTCCGGGAGGCTCCTACGAGCAGTACTTC
>TRBV15|NA|TRBJ1-1|NA
CATSTRLASTEAFF
TGTGCCACCAGCACCCGCCTGGCTAGCACTGAAGCTTTCTTT
>TRBV5-1|TRBD1|TRBJ1-2|NA
CASSLAPRVWTGMADGYTF
TGCGCCAGCAGCTTGGCCCCCCGCGTGTGGACAGGGATGGCTGATGGCTACACCTTC
>TRBV19|NA|TRBJ1-5|NA
CASSIALGRRSPQHF
TGTGCCAGTAGTATAGCATTAGGGAGGCGGTCGCCCCAGCATTTT
>TRBV7-8|NA|TRBJ2-5|NA
CASRRILRRVQETQYF
TGTGCCAGCAGACGTATCCTTAGACGGGTGCAAGAGACCCAGTACTTC
>TRBV6-5|NA|TRBJ2-1|NA
CASRRGTSSYNEQFF
TGTGCCAGCAGACGAGGGACAAGCTCCTACAATGAGCAGTTCTTC
>TRBV5-1|NA|TRBJ2-7|NA
CASTEGGLGSYEQYF
TGCGCCAGCACGGAAGGGGGTCTAGGCTCCTACGAGCAGTACTTC
>TRBV5-1|TRBD1|TRBJ1-3|NA
CASSLGTGLFGNTIYF
TGCGCCAGCAGCCTAGGGACAGGGCTATTCGGAAACACCATATATTTT
>TRBV27|NA|TRBJ2-7|NA
CASSPLGTSMGQYF
TGTGCCAGCAGCCCCCTCGGGACATCAATGGGGCAGTACTTC
>TRBV7-2|TRBD2|TRBJ2-1|NA
CASSLASGGLYNEQFF
TGTGCCAGCAGCTTAGCTAGCGGGGGATTATACAATGAGCAGTTCTTC
>TRBV30|TRBD1|TRBJ2-1|NA
CAWSVQGVGQFF
TGTGCCTGGAGTGTACAGGGGGTGGGGCAGTTCTTC
>TRBV27|TRBD1|TRBJ2-7|NA
CASSPGTGIPYEQYF
TGTGCCAGCAGTCCCGGGACAGGGATCCCCTACGAGCAGTACTTC
>TRBV5-1|TRBD1|TRBJ1-1|NA
CASSFGTDTEAFF
TGCGCCAGCAGCTTTGGGACAGACACTGAAGCTTTCTTT
>TRBV5-4|TRBD1|TRBJ2-2|NA
CASSRPQGAVKTGELFF
TGTGCCAGCAGCAGACCACAGGGGGCAGTAAAAACCGGGGAGCTGTTTTTT
>TRBV5-1|NA|TRBJ2-2|NA
CASSLYSSNTGELFF
TGCGCCAGCAGCTTGTATAGCTCGAACACCGGGGAGCTGTTTTTT
>TRBV2|TRBD1|TRBJ1-1|NA
CASRETGLNTEAFF
TGTGCCAGCAGAGAGACAGGGTTAAACACTGAAGCTTTCTTT
>TRBV6-5|NA|TRBJ1-1|NA
CASSYSNGKNTEAFF
TGTGCCAGCAGTTACTCGAACGGGAAGAACACTGAAGCTTTCTTT
>TRBV27|NA|TRBJ1-5|NA
CATNPRGPGPNQPQHF
TGTGCCACCAACCCCAGAGGGCCCGGACCCAATCAGCCCCAGCATTTT
>TRBV7-9|TRBD2|TRBJ2-1|NA
CASRPGLAGGPTYNEQFF
TGTGCCAGCAGACCCGGACTAGCGGGGGGGCCGACCTACAATGAGCAGTTCTTC
>TRBV30|NA|TRBJ1-1|NA
CAWTLQHRNTEAFF
TGTGCCTGGACCCTCCAACACCGGAACACTGAAGCTTTCTTT
>TRBV9|TRBD2|TRBJ2-5|NA
CASRAGVPGLAGEETQYF
TGTGCCAGCAGGGCCGGAGTTCCGGGACTAGCGGGGGAAGAGACCCAGTACTTC
>TRBV5-1|NA|TRBJ1-1|NA
CASSLARGGTEAFF
TGCGCCAGCAGCTTGGCCAGGGGAGGGACTGAAGCTTTCTTT
>TRBV27|TRBD2|TRBJ2-7|NA
CASSRTSGAYEQYF
TGTGCCAGCAGTCGGACTAGCGGGGCTTACGAGCAGTACTTC
>TRBV27|NA|TRBJ2-5|NA
CASKTRGGETQYF
TGTGCCAGCAAAACCAGGGGTGGCGAGACCCAGTACTTC
>TRBV5-6|TRBD1|TRBJ1-2|NA
CASSTGQGNYGYTF
TGTGCCAGCAGCACGGGACAGGGTAATTATGGCTACACCTTC
>TRBV2|TRBD1|TRBJ1-6|once
CASSGTGISSSYNSPLHF
TGTGCCAGCAGCGGGACAGGGATTTCCAGCTCCTATAATTCACCCCTCCACTTT
>TRBV5-1|NA|TRBJ2-7|NA
CASSLVPGVTYEQYF
TGCGCCAGCAGCTTGGTGCCAGGGGTTACCTACGAGCAGTACTTC
>TRBV2|TRBD1|TRBJ2-4|NA
CASSPDRGPPKNIQYF
TGTGCCAGCAGTCCCGACAGGGGCCCACCCAAAAACATTCAGTACTTC
>TRBV27|NA|TRBJ2-1|NA
CASSPGTTNNEQFF
TGTGCCAGCAGTCCAGGGACAACAAACAATGAGCAGTTCTTC
>TRBV4-3|TRBD2|TRBJ2-1|NA
CASSQDSGGYNEQFF
TGCGCCAGCAGCCAAGATTCGGGGGGCTACAATGAGCAGTTCTTC
>TRBV13|TRBD1|TRBJ1-1|NA
CASSLGSGTGAGITTEAFF
TGTGCCAGCAGCCTAGGTTCGGGGACAGGGGCCGGAATAACTACTGAAGCTTTCTTT
>TRBV15|NA|TRBJ1-5|NA
CATSSFGGQKNSNQPQHF
TGTGCCACCAGCAGCTTTGGAGGACAGAAAAATAGCAATCAGCCCCAGCATTTT
>TRBV5-1|TRBD1|TRBJ1-1|NA
CASSSRQGTLAFF
TGCGCCAGCAGCTCCCGACAGGGAACGTTAGCTTTCTTT